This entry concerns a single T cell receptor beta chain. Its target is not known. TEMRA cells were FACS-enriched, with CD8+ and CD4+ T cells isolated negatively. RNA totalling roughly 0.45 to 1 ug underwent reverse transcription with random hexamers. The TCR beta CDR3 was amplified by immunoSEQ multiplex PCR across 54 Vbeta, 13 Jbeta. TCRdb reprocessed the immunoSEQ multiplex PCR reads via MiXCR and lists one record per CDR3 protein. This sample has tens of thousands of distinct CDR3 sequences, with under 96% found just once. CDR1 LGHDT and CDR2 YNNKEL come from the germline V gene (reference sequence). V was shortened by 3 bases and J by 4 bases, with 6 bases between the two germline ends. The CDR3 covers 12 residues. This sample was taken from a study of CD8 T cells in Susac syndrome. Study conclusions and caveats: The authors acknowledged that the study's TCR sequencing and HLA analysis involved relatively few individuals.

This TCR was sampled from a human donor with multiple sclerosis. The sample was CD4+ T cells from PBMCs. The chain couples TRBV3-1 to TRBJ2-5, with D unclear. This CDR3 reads CASSHRGETQYF. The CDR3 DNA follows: TGTGCCAGCAGCCACCGAGGAGAGACCCAGTACTTC.